The sequence of this T cell receptor (beta chain) was determined in a study of cytomegalovirus exposure and HLA in healthy donors. On this clone itself: Antigen unknown.

Whole-study results and caveats: With high specificity and sensitivity, the classifier reportedly diagnosed cytomegalovirus status.

V was trimmed by 3 bases and J by 3 bases, leaving 11 bases between them. The V gene's germline CDR1 is ENHRY and CDR2 SYGVKD. The CDR3 contains 15 residues. This table comes from immunoSEQ multiplex PCR, and its TCRdb copy is limited to in-frame clones, with some not included. The sample gives around 300,000 clones, around 87% of which show up once; 1% to 1.5% is in the top ten. Sequencing was performed on PBMCs. This receptor was obtained from a woman aged 30 to 39 in good health and CMV-seropositive. The chain is built from TRBV10-3 and TRBJ1-4; D gene uncertain. CDR3 sequence: CAISESGRPNEKLFF. The DNA for the CDR3 is TGTGCCATCAGTGAATCGGGCAGGCCTAATGAAAAACTGTTTTTT.